These 12 T cell receptor beta chains originate from one sample sequenced in a study of blood T cell repertoires in COVID-19. The protocol was immunoSEQ multiplex PCR, while the TCRdb copy is restricted to in-frame clones and leaves out a portion. Here the sample spans about 210,000 clones, 80% to 90% being singletons. Sequenced input: PBMCs or T cells enriched from blood (not recorded which). All receptors derive from a man aged 25 to 40 who had recovered from COVID-19.

J is TRBJ2-2 and V is TRBV3-1 (or the pseudogene TRBV3-2); weak D call: TRBD2 (7 bases). Trimming stripped 0 bases from V and 1 base from J, with 27 bases between. CDR1 is LGHDT and CDR2 is YNNKEL in the germline V gene (reference sequence). The CDR3 contains 22 residues. CDR3 residues: CASSQEAPGGPGYNLNTGELFF. DNA of the CDR3: TGTGCCAGCAGCCAAGAGGCCCCCGGGGGGCCCGGCTATAACCTGAACACCGGGGAGCTGTTTTTT.

This sequence joins TRBV6-5 and TRBJ1-1, with TRBD1 matching 7 bases. V shed 2 bases and J 1 base; nucleotides not matched to a gene: 4. Looked up from germline, CDR1 is MNHEY and CDR2 is SVGAGI. The CDR3 extends over 15 amino acids. Written as DNA, the CDR3 is TGTGCCAGCAGTTACCTGGACAGGCAGAACACTGAAGCTTTCTTT. Amino acids: CASSYLDRQNTEAFF.

V usage is TRBV28 and J usage is TRBJ2-7; possible D gene TRBD2, 6 bases. The V gene's germline CDR1 is MDHEN and CDR2 SYDVKM. Trimming removed 2 bases at V and 4 bases at J, with 12 bases between. This CDR3 region has 14 residues. The DNA of the CDR3 is TGTGCCAGCAGTTTAGGGGGAGGTTTGTACGAGCAGTACTTC. It specifies CASSLGGGLYEQYF.

Note on this clone: The sample contains more than one DNA sequence encoding this CDR3. This chain joins TRBV7-9 and TRBJ1-3; D is possibly TRBD1 (6 bases). Germline V gene data show CDR1 as SEHNR and CDR2 as FQNEAQ (reference sequence). Trimming removed 5 bases from V and 4 bases from J, with 9 bases in between. The CDR3 consists of 13 residues. DNA for the CDR3: TGTGCCAGCAGCCTAGGACAGGGAAACACCATATATTTT. It translates to CASSLGQGNTIYF.

The rearrangement joins TRBV18 to TRBJ1-2; TRBD1 is a possible D gene (6 bases). This CDR3 region has 12 residues. V lost 2 bases, J lost 6 bases, and 7 bases lay in between. The germline V gene has CDR1 KGHSH and CDR2 LQKENI. The CDR3 nucleotides are TGTGCCAGCTCACCAAACAGGGATGGCTACACCTTC. Translated: CASSPNRDGYTF.

This chain's CDR3 is CASSHRGSGNTIYF. CDR3 bases: TGTGCCAGCAGCCACAGGGGCTCTGGAAACACCATATATTTT. The genes are TRBV7-8 and TRBJ1-3; TRBD1 matches 7 bases. With V trimmed by 5 bases and J by 0 bases, 1 base remained unmatched. The V gene's germline CDR1 is SGHVS and CDR2 FQNEAQ. CDR3 size: 14 residues.

This clone was found once. The chain recombines TRBV7-6 with TRBJ2-2; 12 positions match TRBD1. The ends lost 5 bases at V and 6 bases at J; junction bases unmatched: 10. Germline V lookup: CDR1 SGHVS, CDR2 FNYEAQ. This CDR3 has 17 residues. The CDR3 loop reads CASSPRRGQGASGELFF. The CDR3, as DNA: TGTGCCAGCAGCCCACGGAGGGGACAGGGGGCGTCCGGGGAGCTGTTTTTT.

This chain links TRBV10-3 with TRBJ1-2; TRBD1 aligns across 9 bases. There are 17 residues in the CDR3. The germline gives CDR1 ENHRY, CDR2 SYGVKD. V dropped 4 bases and J dropped 7; count of bases not matched to a gene: 16. The CDR3 coding sequence is TGTGCCATCAGTGGACAGGGTGGACAGGGGCGTACGGGTGGCTACACCTTC. This translates into CAISGQGGQGRTGGYTF.

V is TRBV4-1 and J is TRBJ2-7; a weak D match, TRBD2 (5 bases). Deletions cut 0 bases from V and 2 bases from J, with 20 bases between. CDR1 is MGHRA and CDR2 is YSYEKL in the germline V gene. The CDR3 spans 18 residues. The CDR3: CASSQDPSRLLTTYEQYF. CDR3 DNA sequence: TGCGCCAGCAGCCAAGATCCGTCGCGACTACTCACTACCTACGAGCAGTACTTC.

This chain joins TRBV7-9 and TRBJ1-2, with TRBD1 as a possible D gene (5 bases). V lost 2 bases to trimming and J lost 6 bases, with 10 bases between them. CDR3 length equals 13 residues. CDR1 SEHNR and CDR2 FQNEAQ come from the germline V gene (reference sequence). CDR3 residues: CASSLQQENGYTF. The CDR3 nucleotides read TGTGCCAGCAGCTTACAACAGGAGAATGGCTACACCTTC.

The chain recombines TRBV11-3 with TRBJ2-7; D is possibly TRBD1 (5 bases). Trimming cost V 1 base and J 2 bases, with 9 bases left between them. CDR3 size: 14 residues. Germline assignment: CDR1 SGHNT and CDR2 YENEEA. CDR3 residues: CASSLGGATYEQYF. Written as DNA, the CDR3 is TGTGCCAGCAGCTTAGGTGGGGCTACCTACGAGCAGTACTTC.

This clone was seen a few times. This chain uses TRBV5-4 with TRBJ1-2; no reliable D call. This CDR3 has 14 residues. Germline lookup yields CDR1 SGHNT and CDR2 YYREEE (reference sequence). V lost 1 base to trimming and J lost 1 base, with 8 bases between them. CDR3 in DNA: TGTGCCAGCAGCTTGCCCGGGAATAACTATGGCTACACCTTC. Its translation is CASSLPGNNYGYTF.